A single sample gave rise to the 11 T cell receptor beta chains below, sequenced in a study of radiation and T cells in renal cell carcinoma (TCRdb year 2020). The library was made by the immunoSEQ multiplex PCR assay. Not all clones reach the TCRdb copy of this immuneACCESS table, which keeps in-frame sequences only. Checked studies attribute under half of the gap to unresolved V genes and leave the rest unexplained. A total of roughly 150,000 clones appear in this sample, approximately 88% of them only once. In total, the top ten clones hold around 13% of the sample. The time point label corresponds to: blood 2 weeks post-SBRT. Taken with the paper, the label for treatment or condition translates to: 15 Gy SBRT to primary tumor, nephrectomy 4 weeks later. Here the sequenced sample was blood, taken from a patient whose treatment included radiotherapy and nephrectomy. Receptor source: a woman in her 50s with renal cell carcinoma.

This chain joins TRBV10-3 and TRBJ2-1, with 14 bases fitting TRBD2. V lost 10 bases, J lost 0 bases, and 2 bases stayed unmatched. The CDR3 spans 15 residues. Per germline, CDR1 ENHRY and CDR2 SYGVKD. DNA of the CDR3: TGTGCCACCGGGACTAGCGGGGGCTCCTACAATGAGCAGTTCTTC. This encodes CATGTSGGSYNEQFF.

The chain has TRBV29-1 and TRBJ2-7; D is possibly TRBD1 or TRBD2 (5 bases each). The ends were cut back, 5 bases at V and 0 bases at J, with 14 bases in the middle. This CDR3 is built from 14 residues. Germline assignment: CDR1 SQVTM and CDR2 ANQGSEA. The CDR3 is CSVRGHLSSYEQYF. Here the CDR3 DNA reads TGCAGCGTTCGGGGCCACTTGAGCTCCTACGAGCAGTACTTC.

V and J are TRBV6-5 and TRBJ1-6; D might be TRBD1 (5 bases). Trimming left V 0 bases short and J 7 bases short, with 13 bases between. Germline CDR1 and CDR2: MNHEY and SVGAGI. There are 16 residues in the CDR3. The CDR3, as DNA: TGTGCCAGCAGTTACTCGAGGGGCAGGGTAAATTCACCCCTCCACTTT. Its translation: CASSYSRGRVNSPLHF.

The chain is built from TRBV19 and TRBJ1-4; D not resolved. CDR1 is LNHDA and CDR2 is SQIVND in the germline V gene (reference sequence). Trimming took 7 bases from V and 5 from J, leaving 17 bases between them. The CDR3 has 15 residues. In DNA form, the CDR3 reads TGTGCCAGTACCCTTGGGGTGAAGAGGAATGAAAAACTGTTTTTT. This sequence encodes CASTLGVKRNEKLFF.

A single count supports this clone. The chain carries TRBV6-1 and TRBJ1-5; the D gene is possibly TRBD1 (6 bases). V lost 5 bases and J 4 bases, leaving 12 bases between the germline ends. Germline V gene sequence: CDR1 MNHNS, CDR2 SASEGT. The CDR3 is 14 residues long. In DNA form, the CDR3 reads TGTGCCAGCAGTTCCGGACAGCCTAATCAGCCCCAGCATTTT. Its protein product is CASSSGQPNQPQHF.

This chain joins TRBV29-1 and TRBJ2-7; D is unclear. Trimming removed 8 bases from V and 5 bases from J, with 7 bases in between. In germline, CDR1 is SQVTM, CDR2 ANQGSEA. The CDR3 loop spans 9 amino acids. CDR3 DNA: TGCAGCACACTGAACGAGCAGTACTTC. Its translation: CSTLNEQYF.

For the CDR3, the DNA is TGTGCCAGCAGCTTAGAAAGAAACGGGGGCACCTACGAGCAGTACTTC. Protein: CASSLERNGGTYEQYF. The V gene is TRBV7-6, the J gene TRBJ2-7; D assignment may be TRBD1 or TRBD2 (6 bases each). This CDR3 contains 16 residues. The germline CDR1 and CDR2 sequences are SGHVS and FNYEAQ. V lost 1 base to trimming and J lost 2 bases, with 15 bases between them.

Here the CDR3 reads CASSPAPDLDTEAFF. The CDR3 DNA sequence: TGCGCCAGCAGCCCCGCCCCGGATCTGGACACTGAAGCTTTCTTT. The chain recombines TRBV4-1 with TRBJ1-1, with D unresolved. Germline V gene lookup returns CDR1 MGHRA and CDR2 YSYEKL. The CDR3 is 15 amino acids. V lost 4 bases and J lost 3, with 15 bases in between.

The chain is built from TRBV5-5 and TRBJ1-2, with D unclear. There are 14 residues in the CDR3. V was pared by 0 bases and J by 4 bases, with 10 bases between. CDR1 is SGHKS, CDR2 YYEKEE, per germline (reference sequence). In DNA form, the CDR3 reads TGTGCCAGCAGCTTGGGGAGACTAGGCTATGGCTACACCTTC. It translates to CASSLGRLGYGYTF. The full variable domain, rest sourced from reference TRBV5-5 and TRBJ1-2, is DAGVTQSPTHLIKTRGQQVTLRCSPISGHKSVSWYQQVLGQGPQFIFQYYEKEERGRGNFPDRFSARQFPNYSSELNVNALLLGDSALYLCASSLGRLGYGYTFGSGTRLTVV.

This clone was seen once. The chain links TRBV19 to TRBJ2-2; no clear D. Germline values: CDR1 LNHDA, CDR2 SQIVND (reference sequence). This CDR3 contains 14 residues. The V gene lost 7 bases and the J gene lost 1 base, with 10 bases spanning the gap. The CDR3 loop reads CASKRMWNTGELFF. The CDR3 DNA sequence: TGTGCCAGTAAACGGATGTGGAACACCGGGGAGCTGTTTTTT.

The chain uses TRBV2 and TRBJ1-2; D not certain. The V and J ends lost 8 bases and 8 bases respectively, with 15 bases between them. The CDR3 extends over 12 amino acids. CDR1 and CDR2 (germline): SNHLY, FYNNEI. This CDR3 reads CASREGALGYTF. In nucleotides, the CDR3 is TGTGCCAGCCGCGAAGGAGCCCTGGGCTACACCTTC. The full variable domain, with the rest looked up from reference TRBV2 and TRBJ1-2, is EPEVTQTPSHQVTQMGQEVILRCVPISNHLYFYWYRQILGQKVEFLVSFYNNEISEKSEIFDDQFSVERPDGSNFTLKIRSTKLEDSAMYFCASREGALGYTFGSGTRLTVV.